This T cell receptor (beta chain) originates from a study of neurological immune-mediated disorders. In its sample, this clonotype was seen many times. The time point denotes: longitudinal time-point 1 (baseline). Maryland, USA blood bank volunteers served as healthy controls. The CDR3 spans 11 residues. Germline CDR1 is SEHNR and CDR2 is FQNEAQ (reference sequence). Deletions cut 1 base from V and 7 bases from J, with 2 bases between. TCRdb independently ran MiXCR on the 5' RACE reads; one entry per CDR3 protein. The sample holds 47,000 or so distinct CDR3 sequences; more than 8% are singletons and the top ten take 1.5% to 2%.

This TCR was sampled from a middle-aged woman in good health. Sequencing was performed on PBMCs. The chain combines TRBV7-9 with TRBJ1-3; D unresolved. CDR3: CASSLENTIYF. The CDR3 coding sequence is TGTGCCAGCAGCTTAGAGAACACCATATATTTT.